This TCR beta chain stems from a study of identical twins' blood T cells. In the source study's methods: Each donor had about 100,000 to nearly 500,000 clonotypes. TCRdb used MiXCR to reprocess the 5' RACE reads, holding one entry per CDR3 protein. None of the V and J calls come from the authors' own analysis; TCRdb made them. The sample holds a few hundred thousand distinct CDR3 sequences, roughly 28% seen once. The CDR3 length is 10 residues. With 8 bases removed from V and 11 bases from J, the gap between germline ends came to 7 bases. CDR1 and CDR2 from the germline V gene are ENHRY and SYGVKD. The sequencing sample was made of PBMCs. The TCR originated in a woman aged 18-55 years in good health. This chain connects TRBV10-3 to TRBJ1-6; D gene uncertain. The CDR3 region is CAIPLTPLHF. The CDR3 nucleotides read TGTGCCATCCCACTTACACCCCTCCACTTT.